This T cell receptor (beta chain) came from a study of breast tumors, draining lymph nodes, adjacent tissues (dated by TCRdb to 2016 to 2017). Regarding the research as a whole: TCR beta repertoires were compared across tumor, adjacent nontumor tissue and axillary lymph nodes obtained from breast cancer patients. The study was designed to assess the relationships and possible T-cell exchange between tumor, surrounding tissue and draining lymph node repertoires in human breast cancer. Findings and caveats that apply to the study as a whole: A scenario in which most tumor T cells derive from the lymph node and then expand within tumor tissue was judged to be consistent with the data. Rather than being directly demonstrated, the conclusion that tumor T cells originate in lymph nodes was presented as consistent with a hypothesis. Tumor and nontumor tissue repertoires were found to be significantly more similar in luminal-like than in basal-like breast cancer. Tumors showed preferential V and J gene usage, and their T-cell repertoire diversity fell below that of lymph nodes yet above that of nontumor tissue.

The axillary draining lymph nodes of breast cancer patients were the source of the lymph node samples. This clonotype has a handful of counts. Its target antigen remains unknown. No base-level quality is on record; no much larger clone is a single base apart. Sequencing used an Illumina HiSeq 2000. Multiplex PCR amplification was used to generate the TCR beta chain libraries. High-throughput sequencing was used to analyze the amplified TCR beta chain products. TCRdb reran the public reads through fastp at Q25 and MiXCR, keeping productive beta chains. Merged by CDR3 protein, the rows form single entries marked with the most common genes and DNA. Across this sample there are some 150,000 distinct CDR3 sequences, with 20% to 25% seen only once. Clones ranked in the top ten supply roughly 2.6% of the sample. Sequencing used axillary lymph node tissue. The TCR was taken from a female donor with breast cancer. Some clones in this sample may be carry-over from other donors' samples.

The DNA is TGTGCCAGCAGTTCCAAGCGGGAGGCCAACTCACGCCCAGATACGCAGTATTTT. Its amino acids are CASSSKREANSRPDTQYF. The chain was built from TRBV28 and TRBJ2-3; 9 central bases correspond to TRBD2. CDR1 is given as MDHEN and CDR2 as SYDVKM, both from the germline V gene. The germline V end is reduced by 4 bases and the J end by 4 bases; junction bases left unmatched: 15. Reading from cysteine to phenylalanine, the CDR3 counts 18 amino acids. Only the CDR3 DNA stays, 54 bases, in frame from base 1.